The 25 T cell receptor beta chains reported below all come from one sample, sequenced in a study of shared clonotypes between healthy human individuals. The method was immunoSEQ multiplex PCR; TCRdb's version includes in-frame clones alone and lacks a portion of them. The sample includes around 1.1 million clones, approximately 77% of them seen just once. Sequenced: memory CD4+ T cells from PBMCs. The subset: CD45RA-negative fraction. The source of these receptors is a man younger than 30 in good health. Some clones in this sample may be carry-over from other donors' samples.

J is TRBJ2-3 and V is TRBV2; D may be TRBD2 (6 bases). Germline V lookup: CDR1 SNHLY, CDR2 FYNNEI. The CDR3 has 11 amino acids. Trimming took off 10 bases at V and 14 bases at J, with 19 bases between the two ends. The CDR3 loop reads CATSLAQRPYF. CDR3 nucleotide sequence: TGTGCCACTTCCCTAGCGCAACGTCCGTATTTT.

The V gene is TRBV30, the J gene TRBJ1-4; perhaps TRBD1 as D (6 bases). CDR3 length: 15 amino acids. With 4 bases removed from V and 0 bases from J, the gap between germline ends came to 12 bases. Per germline, CDR1 GTSNPN and CDR2 SVGIG (reference sequence). As DNA, the CDR3 is TGTGCCTGGAAAGGGGGTTTGGCAACTAATGAAAAACTGTTTTTT. Its translation is CAWKGGLATNEKLFF.

The chain couples TRBV27 to TRBJ1-2; 12 positions agree with TRBD1. This CDR3 is built from 14 residues. CDR1 MNHEY and CDR2 SMNVEV come from the germline V gene (reference sequence). V was clipped by 6 bases and J by 8 bases; unmatched bases: 7. The CDR3 sequence is CASSRQGTGGGYTF. The CDR3 DNA sequence: TGTGCCAGCAGCCGACAAGGGACAGGGGGCGGCTACACCTTC.

Here the CDR3 DNA reads TGCGCCAGCAGCCAAGATAACAGAGCCAACAATGAGCAGTTCTTC. It encodes CASSQDNRANNEQFF. J is TRBJ2-1 and V is TRBV4-3; D is uncertain. CDR3 size: 15 residues. Germline CDR1 reads LGHNA; CDR2 reads YSLEER. V dropped 0 bases and J dropped 5 bases, with 11 bases sitting between them.

In its sample, this clone was seen a few times. A far more abundant clone sits one base away, making this likely a read error. The V and J genes are TRBV6-5 and TRBJ1-3; D not resolved. This CDR3 is 12 amino acids long. V was shortened by 6 bases and J by 0 bases, with 3 bases between the two germline ends. The germline V gene encodes CDR1 MNHEY and CDR2 SVGAGI. DNA for the CDR3: TGTGCCAGCAGCAACTCTGGAAACACCATATATTTT. Protein product: CASSNSGNTIYF.

The chain is built from TRBV5-1 and TRBJ1-1; possibly TRBD1 for D (6 bases). The CDR3 contains 15 residues. Trimming pared 4 bases from V and 3 bases from J, leaving 16 bases between. The germline V gene encodes CDR1 SGHRS and CDR2 YFSETQ. The CDR3 here is CASSSGGGRYTEAFF. As DNA, the CDR3 is TGCGCCAGCAGCAGCGGAGGGGGACGGTACACTGAAGCTTTCTTT. The complete variable domain, with remaining parts taken from reference TRBV5-1 and TRBJ1-1, reads KAGVTQTPRYLIKTRGQQVTLSCSPISGHRSVSWYQQTPGQGLQFLFEYFSETQRNKGNFPGRFSGRQFSNSRSEMNVSTLELGDSALYLCASSSGGGRYTEAFFGQGTRLTVV.

This clone was picked up a small number of times. The rearrangement joins TRBV7-9 to TRBJ1-2; tentatively, D is TRBD1 (5 bases). Germline V lookup: CDR1 SEHNR, CDR2 FQNEAQ (reference sequence). V lost 6 bases and J 5 bases, leaving 13 bases between the germline ends. The CDR3 has 13 amino acids. The CDR3 sequence: CASSTARGYGYTF. In nucleotides, the CDR3 is TGTGCCAGCAGTACAGCCCGGGGGTATGGCTACACCTTC.

This clone was observed a few times. CDR3 bases: TGTGCCAGCAGCTTGGATGGGGGAGAGAATTCACCCCTCCACTTT. Protein product: CASSLDGGENSPLHF. The chain recombines TRBV5-4 with TRBJ1-6; a possible D gene is TRBD1 (5 bases). Germline V gene sequence: CDR1 SGHNT, CDR2 YYREEE (reference sequence). The CDR3 sequence is 15 residues long. V gave up 0 bases and J gave up 7 bases, with 11 bases separating them.

The J gene is TRBJ2-7, the V gene TRBV28; D is possibly TRBD2 (6 bases). The CDR3 loop spans 12 amino acids. CDR1 is MDHEN, CDR2 SYDVKM, per germline. The V end was cut by 8 bases, the J end by 1 base, with 9 bases between. The CDR3 reads CASLSGSYEQYF. The CDR3 nucleotides read TGTGCCAGCTTGAGCGGGTCCTACGAGCAGTACTTC.

The V gene is TRBV25-1, the J gene TRBJ2-5; the match to TRBD2 covers 11 bases. CDR1 MGHDK and CDR2 SYGVNS come from the germline V gene. V dropped 5 bases and J dropped 8; count of bases not matched to a gene: 13. The CDR3 is 16 amino acids. The chain's CDR3 is CASSPRRGGLAETQYF. CDR3 nucleotides: TGTGCCAGCAGTCCCCGGCGCGGGGGACTAGCGGAAACCCAGTACTTC.

Turning to this clone: Distinct nucleotide sequences in the sample also encode this CDR3. This chain uses TRBV7-9 with TRBJ2-2, with D hard to call. Trimming took 2 bases from V and 1 from J, leaving 5 bases between them. This CDR3 contains 14 residues. Looked up from germline, CDR1 is SEHNR and CDR2 is FQNEAQ (reference sequence). The chain's CDR3 is CASSLILNTGELFF. The CDR3 nucleotides are TGTGCCAGCAGCTTAATTCTGAACACCGGGGAGCTGTTTTTT.

The chain employs TRBV28 and TRBJ2-7; 11 positions agree with TRBD2. Looked up from germline, CDR1 is MDHEN and CDR2 is SYDVKM. CDR3 size: 15 residues. V gave up 6 bases and J gave up 5 bases; unmatched junction bases: 9. The chain's CDR3 is CASSPAGLAVHEQYF. The CDR3 DNA follows: TGTGCCAGCAGCCCCGCGGGACTAGCGGTCCACGAGCAGTACTTC.

This sequence joins TRBV7-3 and TRBJ2-2; D is undetermined. V was pared by 4 bases and J by 6 bases, with 9 bases between. The CDR3 runs 13 residues. From germline, CDR1 is SGHTA and CDR2 FQGTGA. This CDR3 is CASSSGGAGELFF. As DNA, the CDR3 is TGTGCCAGCAGCTCCGGTGGGGCCGGGGAGCTGTTTTTT.

This chain joins TRBV7-3 and TRBJ2-3, with 13 nucleotides matching TRBD2. V shed 4 bases, J shed 4 bases, and the junction held 5 bases outside the gene matches. The CDR3 covers 16 residues. CDR1 SGHTA and CDR2 FQGTGA come from the germline V gene. This CDR3 is CASSSGLAGRADTQYF. The CDR3 nucleotides read TGTGCCAGCAGCTCGGGACTAGCGGGAAGGGCAGATACGCAGTATTTT.

About this clone itself: A much larger clone lies one base from this, so it may be a read error. In the same sample, other DNA sequences code for this CDR3. V usage is TRBV11-2 and J usage is TRBJ2-6; unclear D gene. Germline CDR1 SGHAT, CDR2 FQNNGV. CDR3 length: 13 amino acids. The V end was cut by 5 bases, the J end by 2 bases, with 4 bases between. The CDR3 is CASSLAGANVLTF. The CDR3 nucleotides read TGTGCCAGCAGCCTTGCTGGGGCCAACGTCCTGACTTTC.

This clone was seen a few times. This chain connects TRBV4-2 to TRBJ2-3; the D gene is possibly TRBD2 (6 bases). Trimming stripped 0 bases from V and 0 bases from J, with 10 bases between. From germline, CDR1 is LGHNA and CDR2 YNFKEQ. This CDR3 spans 16 amino acids. The CDR3 reads CASSQDLGTSTDTQYF. As DNA, the CDR3 is TGTGCCAGCAGCCAAGATCTGGGGACTAGCACAGATACGCAGTATTTT.

V is TRBV6-6 and J is TRBJ1-2; D gene ambiguous. V shed 0 bases and J shed 4 bases, with 15 bases lying between them. Per germline, CDR1 MNHNY and CDR2 SVGAGI (reference sequence). The CDR3 contains 16 residues. The CDR3 reads CASSYSLRDSSYGYTF. CDR3 DNA sequence: TGTGCCAGCAGTTACTCGTTGAGGGATTCAAGCTATGGCTACACCTTC.

V is TRBV5-5 and J is TRBJ2-7; possible D gene TRBD2, 5 bases. There are 14 residues in the CDR3. Trimming pared 2 bases from V and 2 bases from J, leaving 11 bases between. The germline V gene encodes CDR1 SGHKS and CDR2 YYEKEE (reference sequence). This CDR3 is CASSFEGRTYEQYF. The CDR3 bases are TGTGCCAGCAGCTTTGAGGGAAGGACCTACGAGCAGTACTTC.

This chain uses TRBV7-8 with TRBJ2-7, with 8 bases fitting TRBD2. Trimming at V came to 1 base and at J to 0 bases, leaving 5 bases not matched to a gene. This CDR3 has 16 amino acids. Germline V lookup: CDR1 SGHVS, CDR2 FQNEAQ. CDR3 region: CASSLETGGGSYEQYF. CDR3 DNA sequence: TGTGCCAGCAGCTTAGAGACGGGGGGGGGCTCCTACGAGCAGTACTTC.

With regard to this clone: The sample holds other DNA sequences that translate to the same CDR3. The CDR3 nucleotides are TGCGCCAGCAGCTTGGCAGGGTCCTCTGGAAACACCATATATTTT. Translated, it gives CASSLAGSSGNTIYF. The chain links TRBV5-1 to TRBJ1-3; the D gene is possibly TRBD1 (5 bases). The ends were cut back, 0 bases at V and 0 bases at J, with 7 bases in the middle. CDR3 length equals 15 residues. Germline V gene sequence: CDR1 SGHRS, CDR2 YFSETQ.

The sample holds a few counts of this clone. CDR3 sequence: CASSYHPGLSYEQYF. CDR3 DNA: TGTGCCAGTAGTTATCATCCGGGACTCTCCTACGAGCAGTACTTC. This chain connects TRBV19 to TRBJ2-7, with D maybe TRBD2 (6 bases). V lost 5 bases and J 0 bases, leaving 14 bases between the germline ends. Germline CDR1 is LNHDA and CDR2 is SQIVND (reference sequence). This CDR3 is 15 amino acids long.

This chain uses TRBV5-1 with TRBJ2-5; D is ambiguous. Germline loops: CDR1 SGHRS, CDR2 YFSETQ. The V gene lost 0 bases and the J gene lost 1 base, with 7 bases spanning the gap. This CDR3 has 14 residues. The CDR3 spells CASSLEDGQETQYF. The CDR3 nucleotides read TGCGCCAGCAGCTTGGAGGACGGCCAAGAGACCCAGTACTTC.

V and J are TRBV29-1 and TRBJ2-7; 8 nucleotides align to TRBD2. The CDR3 runs 12 residues. CDR1 and CDR2 from the germline V gene are SQVTM and ANQGSEA. V lost 4 bases, J lost 3 bases, and 2 bases stayed unmatched. DNA of the CDR3: TGCAGCGTTGTCGCGGGGGGCTACGAGCAGTACTTC. Residues: CSVVAGGYEQYF.

J is TRBJ2-7 and V is TRBV19; 7 positions match TRBD2. The V gene end was trimmed by 6 bases and the J gene end by 2 bases; junction bases not matched to a gene: 13. Germline assignment: CDR1 LNHDA and CDR2 SQIVND (reference sequence). The CDR3 has 16 residues. The CDR3 DNA reads as TGTGCCAGTAGCTCCGCCTTGCTAGCGGCACCCTACGAGCAGTACTTC. This encodes CASSSALLAAPYEQYF.

As regards this clone: This probably arose from a read error, given a far larger clone one base away. The rearrangement links TRBV30 to TRBJ1-4; maybe TRBD1 (5 bases). Between the trimmed V and J ends, which lost 0 bases and 8 bases, there was a span of 16 bases. The CDR3 has 15 residues. Germline CDR1 reads GTSNPN; CDR2 reads SVGIG (reference sequence). CDR3 sequence (DNA): TGTGCCTGGAGTGTACTCGGGGCGAGGGGCGAAAAACTGTTTTTT. Translating gives CAWSVLGARGEKLFF.